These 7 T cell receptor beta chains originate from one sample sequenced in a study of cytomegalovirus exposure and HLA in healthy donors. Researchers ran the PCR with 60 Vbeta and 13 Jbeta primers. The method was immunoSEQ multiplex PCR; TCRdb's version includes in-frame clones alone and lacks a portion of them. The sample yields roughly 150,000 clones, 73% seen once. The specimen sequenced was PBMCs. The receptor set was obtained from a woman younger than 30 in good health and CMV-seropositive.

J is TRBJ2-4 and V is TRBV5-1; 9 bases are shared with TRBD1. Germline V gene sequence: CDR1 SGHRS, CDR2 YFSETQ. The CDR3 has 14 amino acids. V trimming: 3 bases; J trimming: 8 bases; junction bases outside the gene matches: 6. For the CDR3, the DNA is TGCGCCAGCAGCTGGACACAGGGGGCGGACATTCAGTACTTC. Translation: CASSWTQGADIQYF. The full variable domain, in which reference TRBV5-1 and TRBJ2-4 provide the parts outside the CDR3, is KAGVTQTPRYLIKTRGQQVTLSCSPISGHRSVSWYQQTPGQGLQFLFEYFSETQRNKGNFPGRFSGRQFSNSRSEMNVSTLELGDSALYLCASSWTQGADIQYFGAGTRLSVL.

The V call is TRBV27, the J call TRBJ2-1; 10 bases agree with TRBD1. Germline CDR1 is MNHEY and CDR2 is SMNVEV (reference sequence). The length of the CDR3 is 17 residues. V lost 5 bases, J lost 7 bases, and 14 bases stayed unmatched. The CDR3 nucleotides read TGTGCCAGCAGTCACCCACGGACAGGGGGGTTGGAAAATGAGCAGTTCTTC. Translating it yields CASSHPRTGGLENEQFF.

The CDR3 spells CAISEQGWETQYF. CDR3 coding DNA: TGTGCCATCAGTGAGCAGGGTTGGGAGACCCAGTACTTC. The chain carries TRBV10-3 and TRBJ2-5, with a possible D match to TRBD1 (5 bases). Germline loops: CDR1 ENHRY, CDR2 SYGVKD. The CDR3 is made up of 13 amino acids. The V and J ends lost 2 bases and 5 bases respectively, with 9 bases between them.

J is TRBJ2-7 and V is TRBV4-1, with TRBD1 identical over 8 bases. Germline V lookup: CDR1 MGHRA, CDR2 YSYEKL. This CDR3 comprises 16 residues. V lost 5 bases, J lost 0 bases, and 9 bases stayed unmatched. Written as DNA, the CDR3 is TGCGCCAGCAGCGCTCGGACAGGGCAAACCTCCTACGAGCAGTACTTC. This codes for CASSARTGQTSYEQYF.

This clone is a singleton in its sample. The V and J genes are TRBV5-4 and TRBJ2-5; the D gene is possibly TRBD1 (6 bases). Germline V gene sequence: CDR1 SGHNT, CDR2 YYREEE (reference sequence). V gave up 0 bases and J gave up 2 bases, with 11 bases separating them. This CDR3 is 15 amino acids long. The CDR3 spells CASSLDGTTQETQYF. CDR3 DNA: TGTGCCAGCAGCTTGGACGGGACAACACAAGAGACCCAGTACTTC.

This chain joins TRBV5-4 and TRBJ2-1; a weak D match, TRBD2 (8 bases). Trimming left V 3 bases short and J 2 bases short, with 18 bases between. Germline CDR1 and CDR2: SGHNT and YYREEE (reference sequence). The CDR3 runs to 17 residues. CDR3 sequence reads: CASSSTGRGAAYNEQFF. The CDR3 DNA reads TGTGCCAGCAGCTCGACAGGGCGGGGGGCGGCCTACAATGAGCAGTTCTTC.

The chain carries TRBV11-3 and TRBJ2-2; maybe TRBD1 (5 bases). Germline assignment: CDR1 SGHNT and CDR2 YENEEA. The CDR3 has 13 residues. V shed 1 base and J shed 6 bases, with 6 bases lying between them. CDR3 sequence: CASSLGRAGELFF. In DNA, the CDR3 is TGTGCCAGCAGCTTAGGCAGGGCCGGGGAGCTGTTTTTT.